This entry is about one TCR beta chain. Its target is unknown. Then a second PCR, running about 6 to 11 cycles, was carried out with a sample-barcoded 5' primer and a J-beta primer mix. Each CDR3 protein is one row after TCRdb ran MiXCR on the 5' RACE reads. Of about 670,000 distinct CDR3 sequences listed, 40% to 65% are singletons. These data originate in a study of blood T cells in healthy people across ages. CDR3 length: 18 residues. The germline gives CDR1 MNHEY, CDR2 SVGEGT. Trimming took 0 bases from V and 0 from J, leaving 17 bases between them. Findings and caveats of the study: Considered underestimates were the diversity estimates obtained from one million T cells.

V is TRBV6-2 or TRBV6-3 and J is TRBJ1-1; D call uncertain. Sequenced input: blood. This receptor was taken from a woman aged 80 or older in good health. The CDR3 protein is CASSYSSFNYRVNTEAFF. The CDR3, as DNA: TGTGCCAGCAGTTACTCGAGTTTTAATTACAGAGTGAACACTGAAGCTTTCTTT.